Listed below are T cell receptor beta chains from one sample, sequenced in a study of siplizumab effects on memory and regulatory T cells. Sequenced by immunoSEQ multiplex PCR; TCRdb stores in-frame clones only, minus some. This table holds around 26,000 clones, about 79% found once. Sequences were obtained from memory CD4+ T cells sorted from blood. The receptors here all came from a human donor in good health. CDR3s include the opening cysteine and the closing phenylalanine or tryptophan. The D gene is left open where the match is weak. Clone size is given for some rows only: seen once, a few or many times, or a class if the clone is expanded.

TRBD1 TRBJ1-4 15 NA TRBV28 TGTGCCAGCAGTGCGACAGGGTCAACTAATGAAAAACTGTTTTTT CASSATGSTNEKLFF
NA TRBJ2-7 18 NA TRBV12-5 TGTGCTAGTGGTTTGGCACTACCCCTCGGGCGGTCTTACTACGAGCAGTACTTC CASGLALPLGRSYYEQYF
TRBD2 TRBJ2-1 15 NA TRBV5-5 TGTGCCAGCAGCCCAAGGACTAGCGGGAGGAATGAGCAGTTCTTC CASSPRTSGRNEQFF
NA TRBJ2-3 13 NA TRBV7-9 TGTGCCAGCACCCCCTGGGGGAAAGATACGCAGTATTTT CASTPWGKDTQYF
NA TRBJ1-5 15 few TRBV18 TGTGCCAGCTCGCAAGAGGGGACAATCAATCAGCCCCAGCATTTT CASSQEGTINQPQHF
NA TRBJ2-7 13 NA TRBV6-6 TGTGCCAGCCATGAGGCAGGGGCCCACGAGCAGTACTTC CASHEAGAHEQYF
NA TRBJ2-7 11 NA TRBV5-4 TGTGCCAGCAGCCGGACGCTCGAGCAGTACTTC CASSRTLEQYF
TRBD2 TRBJ2-1 15 NA TRBV28 TGTGCCAGCAGGACACGGCTGGGGGGGTACAATGAGCAGTTCTTC CASRTRLGGYNEQFF
TRBD1 TRBJ1-2 15 NA TRBV13 TGTGCCAGCAGATACCCGCGAGGGGGCGTCTATGGCTACACCTTC CASRYPRGGVYGYTF
NA TRBJ2-5 13 NA TRBV29-1 TGCAGCGCTGGGAGGGGGGGAAAAGAGACCCAGTACTTC CSAGRGGKETQYF
TRBD1 TRBJ2-3 17 NA TRBV28 TGTGCCAGCAGACTAGGGGGGGGACAGGGGCGTACAGATACGCAGTATTTT CASRLGGGQGRTDTQYF
TRBD2 TRBJ2-2 15 few TRBV19 TGTGCCAGTAGTACCCGGGGGGTGAACACCGGGGAGCTGTTTTTT CASSTRGVNTGELFF
NA TRBJ1-1 15 once TRBV9 TGTGCCAGCAGCGCCACCGGGACGTTGAACACTGAAGCTTTCTTT CASSATGTLNTEAFF
NA TRBJ2-3 16 NA TRBV7-2 TGTGCCAGCAGCTCGGGACTCCTAGAGGTCACAGATACGCAGTATTTT CASSSGLLEVTDTQYF
NA TRBJ2-3 16 NA TRBV18 TGTGCCAGCTCACCATCAATAATAGCGAGGACAGATACGCAGTATTTT CASSPSIIARTDTQYF
TRBD1 TRBJ1-2 15 NA TRBV5-1 TGCGCCAGCAGCTTGCCCCGACAGGGGGCGGATGGCTACACCTTC CASSLPRQGADGYTF
NA TRBJ2-3 15 NA TRBV5-1 TGCGCCAGCCGGATTGTCGGAAAATCCACAGATACGCAGTATTTT CASRIVGKSTDTQYF
NA TRBJ1-1 13 NA TRBV19 TGTGCCAGTAGTACGACACTGCTCACTGAAGCTTTCTTT CASSTTLLTEAFF
TRBD1 TRBJ1-5 18 NA TRBV19 TGTGCCAGTAGGAGGGAGACAGGGACGTTTACGAGCAATCAGCCCCAGCATTTT CASRRETGTFTSNQPQHF
TRBD2 TRBJ2-7 15 NA TRBV9 TGTGCCAGCAGCGCGCAGCCCGGACTAGCGGACGAGCAGTACTTC CASSAQPGLADEQYF
NA TRBJ2-5 14 NA TRBV11-2 TGTGCCAGCAGCTTATTTGTCAGGGCTGAGACCCAGTACTTC CASSLFVRAETQYF
TRBD2 TRBJ2-1 16 NA TRBV7-7 TGTGCTAGCAGCTTAGCACTAGCGTCTTCCTACAATGAGCAGTTCTTC CASSLALASSYNEQFF
TRBD2 TRBJ2-7 14 NA TRBV6-6 TGTGCCAGCCGCCCTAGCGGAAACGCCTACGAGCAGTACTTC CASRPSGNAYEQYF
TRBD1 TRBJ2-3 13 once TRBV7-3 TGTGCCAGCGGACAGGGCTCCACAGATACGCAGTATTTT CASGQGSTDTQYF
NA TRBJ1-2 14 NA TRBV5-1 TGCGCCAGCAGCTTGGGAGACCGGGACTATGGCTACACCTTC CASSLGDRDYGYTF
TRBD2 TRBJ2-1 18 NA TRBV15 TGTGCCACCAGCAGAGATCAGCGGTCTAGCGGCCCCTACAATGAGCAGTTCTTC CATSRDQRSSGPYNEQFF
NA TRBJ1-4 15 few TRBV6-5 TGTGCCAGCAGTTACGAGGCAGCAACTAATGAAAAACTGTTTTTT CASSYEAATNEKLFF
TRBD2 TRBJ2-1 13 NA TRBV4-1 TGCGCCAGCAGCCAAGTTGCTAGCGGTGAGCAGTTCTTC CASSQVASGEQFF
NA TRBJ2-7 13 NA TRBV6-1 TGTGCCAGCAGTGAAACGCAGGGCCACGAGCAGTACTTC CASSETQGHEQYF
NA TRBJ2-1 17 NA TRBV29-1 TGCAGCGTTGAAGTTTTCACCGGGAACCCCCGTTTCAATGAGCAGTTCTTC CSVEVFTGNPRFNEQFF
NA TRBJ1-1 13 NA TRBV10-3 TGTGCCACCCTGAAAGTGCAGGCCACTGAAGCTTTCTTT CATLKVQATEAFF
NA TRBJ1-5 14 NA TRBV5-8 TGTGCCAGCAGCTTGGCGTCAGGCAATCAGCCCCAGCATTTT CASSLASGNQPQHF
NA TRBJ2-7 15 NA TRBV14 TGTGCCAGCAGCCAACTTTCCGCAGGGTTGTACGAGCAGTACTTC CASSQLSAGLYEQYF
TRBD2 TRBJ2-5 16 once TRBV5-1 TGCGCCAGCAGCTTGTCCTCTGGCGGGAGCTGGGAGACCCAGTACTTC CASSLSSGGSWETQYF
NA TRBJ2-1 13 NA TRBV5-1 TGCGCCAGCAGGGAGGGATCCTACAATGAGCAGTTCTTC CASREGSYNEQFF
TRBD1 TRBJ2-7 17 NA TRBV4-2 TGTGCCAGCAGCCAAGATGGGCGTGTGACAGGGCGTTCGCAGCAGTACTTC CASSQDGRVTGRSQQYF
NA TRBJ2-1 13 NA TRBV6-5 TGTGCCAGCAGTGACCGGGCGATCAATGAGCAGTTCTTC CASSDRAINEQFF
NA TRBJ2-5 17 NA TRBV7-6 TGTGCCAGCAGCCAAAACCCACCAGGACCGCACAAAGGGACCCAGTACTTC CASSQNPPGPHKGTQYF
TRBD1 TRBJ1-6 15 NA TRBV7-9 TGTGCCAGCAGCCTGGGGACAGGGGGCGCGTCACCCCTCCACTTT CASSLGTGGASPLHF
TRBD2 TRBJ2-7 19 NA TRBV28 TGTGCCAGCAGTCCCTTAGCGGGAGGGCCGAATACGAATTCCTACGAGCAGTACTTC CASSPLAGGPNTNSYEQYF
NA TRBJ2-1 15 NA TRBV21-1 TGTGCCAGTCGACGTCCAGCAGATCCCTACAATGAGCAGTTCTTC CASRRPADPYNEQFF
NA TRBJ1-4 13 NA TRBV6-6 TGTGCCAGCAGTTATCTGGGTGGTGAAAAACTGTTTTTT CASSYLGGEKLFF
TRBD2 TRBJ2-3 16 once TRBV7-8 TGTGCCAGCAGCCTTAGATGGCGGGAGGACCTCAATACGCAGTATTTT CASSLRWREDLNTQYF
NA TRBJ2-1 15 NA TRBV9 TGTGCCAGCAGCGTCAACCCCCCGCCGGGCAATGAGCAGTTCTTC CASSVNPPPGNEQFF
TRBD2 TRBJ2-3 15 NA TRBV11-1 TGTGCCAGCAGCCGGAGCGGGATTGGCGCAGATACGCAGTATTTT CASSRSGIGADTQYF
TRBD1 TRBJ2-1 15 NA TRBV6-6 TGTGCCAGCAGTTCGACAGGGGACACCTACAATGAGCAGTTCTTC CASSSTGDTYNEQFF
NA TRBJ2-1 16 NA TRBV5-1 TGCGCCAGCAGCTTGGAAGCGGCGGGTTCCTACAATGAGCAGTTCTTC CASSLEAAGSYNEQFF
NA TRBJ1-2 16 NA TRBV28 TGTGCCAGCAGTTTAGTGGGCGGGCAGGAGAACTATGGCTACACCTTC CASSLVGGQENYGYTF
TRBD1 TRBJ1-5 16 NA TRBV5-1 TGCGCCAGCAGCCTCACAACAGGGGGCCCTAATCAGCCCCAGCATTTT CASSLTTGGPNQPQHF
NA TRBJ2-1 12 NA TRBV7-6 TGTGCCAGCAGCGGGACTCACAATGAGCAGTTCTTC CASSGTHNEQFF
NA TRBJ1-5 15 NA TRBV7-2 TGTGCCAGCAGCCCGATTTCAGGGAGTAGTCAGCCCCAGCATTTT CASSPISGSSQPQHF
TRBD2 TRBJ2-1 15 NA TRBV7-2 TGTGCCAGCAGCTTTAGCGCCACACTAGCGGGAGAGCAGTTCTTC CASSFSATLAGEQFF
NA TRBJ2-7 15 NA TRBV28 TGTGCCAGCAGTGACATTTCAGCCATAGCTTCCGAGCAGTACTTC CASSDISAIASEQYF
TRBD1 TRBJ1-5 14 NA TRBV19 TGTGCCAGTAAGGGACAGGGGGTTCATCAGCCCCAGCATTTT CASKGQGVHQPQHF
TRBD1 TRBJ1-2 15 NA TRBV7-9 TGTGCCAGCAGCTTCACAGGGGTGGAAATCTATGGCTACACCTTC CASSFTGVEIYGYTF